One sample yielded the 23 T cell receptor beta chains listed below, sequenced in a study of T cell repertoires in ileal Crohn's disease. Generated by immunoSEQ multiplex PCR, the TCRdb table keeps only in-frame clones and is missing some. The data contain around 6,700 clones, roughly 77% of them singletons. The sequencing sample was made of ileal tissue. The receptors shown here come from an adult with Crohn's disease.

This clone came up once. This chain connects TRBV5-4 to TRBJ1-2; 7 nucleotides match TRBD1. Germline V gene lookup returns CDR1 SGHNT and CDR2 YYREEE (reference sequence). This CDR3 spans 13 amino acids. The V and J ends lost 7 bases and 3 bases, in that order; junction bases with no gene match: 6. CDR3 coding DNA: TGTGCCAGCCTGGGACAGAGAGACTATGGCTACACCTTC. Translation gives CASLGQRDYGYTF.

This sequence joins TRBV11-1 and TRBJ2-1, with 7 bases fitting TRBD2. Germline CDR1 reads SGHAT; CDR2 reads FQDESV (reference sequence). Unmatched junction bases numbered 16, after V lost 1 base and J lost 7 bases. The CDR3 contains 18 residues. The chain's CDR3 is CASSLVFAAAGAGNEQFF. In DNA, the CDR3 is TGTGCCAGCAGCTTAGTTTTTGCTGCGGCGGGAGCAGGGAATGAGCAGTTCTTC.

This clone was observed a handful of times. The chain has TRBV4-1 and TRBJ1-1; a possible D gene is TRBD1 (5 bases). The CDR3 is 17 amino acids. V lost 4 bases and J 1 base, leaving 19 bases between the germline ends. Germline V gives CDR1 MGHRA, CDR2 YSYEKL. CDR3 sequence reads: CASSLILSRTKNTEAFF. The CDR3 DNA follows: TGCGCCAGCAGCCTCATCTTATCCAGGACAAAGAACACTGAAGCTTTCTTT.

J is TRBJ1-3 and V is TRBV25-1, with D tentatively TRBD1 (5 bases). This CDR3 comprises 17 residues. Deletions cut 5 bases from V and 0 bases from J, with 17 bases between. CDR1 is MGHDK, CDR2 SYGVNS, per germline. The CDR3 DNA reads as TGTGCCAGCAGTATAGGGGCGTCACTACTCTCTGGAAACACCATATATTTT. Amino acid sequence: CASSIGASLLSGNTIYF.

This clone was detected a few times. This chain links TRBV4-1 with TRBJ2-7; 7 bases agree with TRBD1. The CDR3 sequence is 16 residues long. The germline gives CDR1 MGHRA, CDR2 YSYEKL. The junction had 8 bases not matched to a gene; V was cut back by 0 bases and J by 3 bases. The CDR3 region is CASSQDHGAGGYEQYF. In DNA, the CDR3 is TGCGCCAGCAGCCAAGATCACGGGGCAGGGGGCTACGAGCAGTACTTC.

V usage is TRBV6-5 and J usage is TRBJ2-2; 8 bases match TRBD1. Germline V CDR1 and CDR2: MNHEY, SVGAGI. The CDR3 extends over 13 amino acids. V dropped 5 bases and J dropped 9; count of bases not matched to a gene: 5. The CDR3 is CASSGQGLRELFF. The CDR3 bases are TGTGCCAGCAGTGGACAGGGCCTCAGGGAGCTGTTTTTT.

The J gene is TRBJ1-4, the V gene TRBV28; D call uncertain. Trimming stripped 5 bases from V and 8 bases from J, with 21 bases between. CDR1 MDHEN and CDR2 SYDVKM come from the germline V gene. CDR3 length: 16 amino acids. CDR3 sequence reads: CASSGGSGKGGEKLFF. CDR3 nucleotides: TGTGCCAGCAGTGGTGGGTCCGGGAAGGGCGGAGAAAAACTGTTTTTT.

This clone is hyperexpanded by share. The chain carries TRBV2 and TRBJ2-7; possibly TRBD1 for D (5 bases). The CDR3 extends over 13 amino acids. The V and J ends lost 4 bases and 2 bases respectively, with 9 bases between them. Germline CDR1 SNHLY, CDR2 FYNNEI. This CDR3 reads CASSGTGTYEQYF. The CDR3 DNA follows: TGTGCCAGCAGTGGAACAGGAACCTACGAGCAGTACTTC.

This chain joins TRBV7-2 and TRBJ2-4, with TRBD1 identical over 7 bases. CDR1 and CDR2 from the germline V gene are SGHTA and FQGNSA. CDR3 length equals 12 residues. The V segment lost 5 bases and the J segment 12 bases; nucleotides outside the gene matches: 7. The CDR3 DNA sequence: TGTGCCAGCAGCCGTGACAGGGTGGCTCAGTACTTC. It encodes CASSRDRVAQYF.

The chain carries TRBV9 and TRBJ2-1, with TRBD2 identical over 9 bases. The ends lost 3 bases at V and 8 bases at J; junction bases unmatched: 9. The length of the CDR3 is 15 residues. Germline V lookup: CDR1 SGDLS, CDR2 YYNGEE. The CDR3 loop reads CASSAREGQGYEQFF. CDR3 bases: TGTGCCAGCAGCGCGCGGGAGGGCCAGGGGTATGAGCAGTTCTTC.

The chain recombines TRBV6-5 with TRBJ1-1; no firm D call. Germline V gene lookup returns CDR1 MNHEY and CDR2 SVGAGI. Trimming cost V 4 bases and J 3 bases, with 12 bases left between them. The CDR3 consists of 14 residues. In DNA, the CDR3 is TGTGCCAGCAGTTTTAGTTTGCGGGACACTGAAGCTTTCTTT. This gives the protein CASSFSLRDTEAFF.

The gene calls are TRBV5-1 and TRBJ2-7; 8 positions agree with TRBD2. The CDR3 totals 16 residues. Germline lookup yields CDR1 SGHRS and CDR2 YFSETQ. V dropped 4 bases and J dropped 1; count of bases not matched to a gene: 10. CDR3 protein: CASSRGGTVESYEQYF. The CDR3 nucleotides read TGCGCCAGCAGCCGGGGGGGGACGGTTGAATCCTACGAGCAGTACTTC.

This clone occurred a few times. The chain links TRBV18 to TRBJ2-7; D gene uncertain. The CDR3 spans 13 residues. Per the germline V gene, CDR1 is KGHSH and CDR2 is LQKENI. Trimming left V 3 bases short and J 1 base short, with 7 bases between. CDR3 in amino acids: CASSPESSYEQYF. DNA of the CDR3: TGTGCCAGCTCACCGGAGTCGTCCTACGAGCAGTACTTC.

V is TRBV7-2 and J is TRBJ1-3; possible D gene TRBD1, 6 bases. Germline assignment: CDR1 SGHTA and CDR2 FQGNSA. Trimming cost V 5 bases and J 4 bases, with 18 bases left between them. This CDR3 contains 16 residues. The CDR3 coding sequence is TGTGCCAGCAGCCCCGGCCCCAGGGGTATAGGAAACACCATATATTTT. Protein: CASSPGPRGIGNTIYF.

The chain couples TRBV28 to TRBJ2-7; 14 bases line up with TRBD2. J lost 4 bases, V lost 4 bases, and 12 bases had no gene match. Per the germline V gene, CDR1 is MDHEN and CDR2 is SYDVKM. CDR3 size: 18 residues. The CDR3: CASSSTFGTSGRRYEQYF. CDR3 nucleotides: TGTGCCAGCAGTTCCACCTTTGGGACTAGCGGGAGAAGGTACGAGCAGTACTTC.

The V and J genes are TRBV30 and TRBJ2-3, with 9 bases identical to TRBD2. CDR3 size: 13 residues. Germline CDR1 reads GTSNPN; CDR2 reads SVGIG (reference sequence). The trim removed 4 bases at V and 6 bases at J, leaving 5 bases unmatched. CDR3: CAWTGTSLDTQYF. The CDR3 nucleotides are TGTGCCTGGACCGGGACTAGCCTTGATACGCAGTATTTT. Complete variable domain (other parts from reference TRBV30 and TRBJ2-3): SQTIHQWPATLVQPVGSPLSLECTVEGTSNPNLYWYRQAAGRGLQLLFYSVGIGQISSEVPQNLSASRPQDRQFILSSKKLLLSDSGFYLCAWTGTSLDTQYFGPGTRLTVL.

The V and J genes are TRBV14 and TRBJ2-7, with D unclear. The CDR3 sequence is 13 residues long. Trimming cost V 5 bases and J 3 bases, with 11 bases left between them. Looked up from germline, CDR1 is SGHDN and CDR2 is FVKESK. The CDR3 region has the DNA TGTGCCAGCAGCTACGACATAAACTACGAGCAGTACTTC. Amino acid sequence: CASSYDINYEQYF. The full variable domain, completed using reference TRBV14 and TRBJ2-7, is EAGVTQFPSHSVIEKGQTVTLRCDPISGHDNLYWYRRVMGKEIKFLLHFVKESKQDESGMPNNRFLAERTGGTYSTLKVQPAELEDSGVYFCASSYDINYEQYFGPGTRLTVT.

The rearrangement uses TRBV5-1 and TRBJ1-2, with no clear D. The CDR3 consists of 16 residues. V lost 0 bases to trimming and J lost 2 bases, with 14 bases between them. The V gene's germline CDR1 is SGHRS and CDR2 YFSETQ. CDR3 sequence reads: CASSLAWQLDNYGYTF. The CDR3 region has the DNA TGCGCCAGCAGCTTGGCCTGGCAGCTAGACAACTATGGCTACACCTTC. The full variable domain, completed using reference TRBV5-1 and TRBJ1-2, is KAGVTQTPRYLIKTRGQQVTLSCSPISGHRSVSWYQQTPGQGLQFLFEYFSETQRNKGNFPGRFSGRQFSNSRSEMNVSTLELGDSALYLCASSLAWQLDNYGYTFGSGTRLTVV.

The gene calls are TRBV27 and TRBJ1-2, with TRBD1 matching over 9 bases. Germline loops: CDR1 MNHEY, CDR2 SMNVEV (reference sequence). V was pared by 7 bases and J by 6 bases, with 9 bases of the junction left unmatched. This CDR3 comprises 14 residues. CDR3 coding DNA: TGTGCCAGCAATATTACACAGGGGGCAGATGGCTACACCTTC. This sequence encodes CASNITQGADGYTF.

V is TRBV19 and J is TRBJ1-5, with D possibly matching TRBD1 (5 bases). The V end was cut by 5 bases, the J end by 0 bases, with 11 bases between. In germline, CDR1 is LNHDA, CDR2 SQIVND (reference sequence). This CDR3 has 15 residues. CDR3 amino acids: CASSPTGYSNQPQHF. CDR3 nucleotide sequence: TGTGCCAGTAGTCCAACAGGATATAGCAATCAGCCCCAGCATTTT.

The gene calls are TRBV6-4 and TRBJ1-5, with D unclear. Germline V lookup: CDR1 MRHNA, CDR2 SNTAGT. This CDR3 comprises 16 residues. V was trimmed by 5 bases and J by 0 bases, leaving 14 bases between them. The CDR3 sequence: CASSSGRDVSNQPQHF. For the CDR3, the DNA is TGTGCCAGCAGTTCCGGGCGGGATGTTAGCAATCAGCCCCAGCATTTT.

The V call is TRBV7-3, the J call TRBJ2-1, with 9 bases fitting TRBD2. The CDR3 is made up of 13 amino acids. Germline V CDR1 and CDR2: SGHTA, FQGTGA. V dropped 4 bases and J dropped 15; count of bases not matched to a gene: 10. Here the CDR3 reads CASSSTPGLASFF. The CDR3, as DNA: TGTGCCAGCAGCTCAACTCCGGGACTAGCCTCGTTCTTC. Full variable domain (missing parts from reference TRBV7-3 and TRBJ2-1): GAGVSQTPSNKVTEKGKYVELRCDPISGHTALYWYRQSLGQGPEFLIYFQGTGAADDSGLPNDRFFAVRPEGSVSTLKIQRTERGDSAVYLCASSSTPGLASFFGPGTRLTVL.

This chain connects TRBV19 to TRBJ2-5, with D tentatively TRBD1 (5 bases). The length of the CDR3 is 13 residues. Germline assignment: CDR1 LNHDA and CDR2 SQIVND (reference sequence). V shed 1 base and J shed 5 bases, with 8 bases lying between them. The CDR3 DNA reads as TGTGCCAGTAGTATAGCCAGGGATGAGACCCAGTACTTC. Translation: CASSIARDETQYF. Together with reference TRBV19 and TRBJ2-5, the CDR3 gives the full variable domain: DGGITQSPKYLFRKEGQNVTLSCEQNLNHDAMYWYRQDPGQGLRLIYYSQIVNDFQKGDIAEGYSVSREKKESFPLTVTSAQKNPTAFYLCASSIARDETQYFGPGTRLLVL.